Following are 28 T cell receptor beta chains from one sample sequenced in a study of blood T cells in healthy people across ages. Sample-barcoded 5' priming and a J-beta primer mix drove a second PCR of roughly 7 to 11 cycles. TCRdb re-called the 5' RACE reads through MiXCR, storing one row per CDR3 protein. The sample has around 990,000 distinct CDR3 sequences, about 25% seen once. This sample also belongs to another study, concerning T cells of mothers and their children.

The source material was blood. The receptors shown here come from a girl aged 2-9 years in good health.

This chain links TRBV7-6 with TRBJ1-1; D is ambiguous. The CDR3 contains 14 residues. V lost 10 bases and J lost 4, with 19 bases in between. Per germline, CDR1 SGHVS and CDR2 FNYEAQ. CDR3 coding DNA: TGTGCCACCCAGCCACGGGGAACCCTCACTGAAGCTTTCTTT. It specifies CATQPRGTLTEAFF. Based on the CDR3 plus reference TRBV7-6 and TRBJ1-1, the full variable domain is GAGVSQSPRYKVTKRGQDVALRCDPISGHVSLYWYRQALGQGPEFLTYFNYEAQQDKSGLPNDRFSAERPEGSISTLTIQRTEQRDSAMYRCATQPRGTLTEAFFGQGTRLTVV.

This rearrangement joins TRBV19 to TRBJ2-5; D gene ambiguous. The CDR3 length is 14 residues. From germline, CDR1 is LNHDA and CDR2 SQIVND (reference sequence). Trimming took 3 bases from V and 5 from J, leaving 13 bases between them. The CDR3 nucleotides are TGTGCCAGTAGTATCGACCCCGGCGTGGAGACCCAGTACTTC. This encodes CASSIDPGVETQYF.

This clonotype has a handful of counts. This chain connects TRBV29-1 to TRBJ2-5, with D possibly being TRBD2 (5 bases). Germline assignment: CDR1 SQVTM and CDR2 ANQGSEA. Trimming took off 4 bases at V and 0 bases at J, with 12 bases between the two ends. The CDR3 spans 14 residues. CDR3 region: CSVVTRGDQETQYF. The CDR3 DNA reads TGCAGCGTTGTCACCCGGGGAGACCAAGAGACCCAGTACTTC.

This clonotype was seen a handful of times. The chain carries TRBV5-1 and TRBJ2-5; D unclear. From germline, CDR1 is SGHRS and CDR2 YFSETQ. CDR3 length equals 15 residues. V was cut by 3 bases and J by 4 bases, with 16 bases left in between. CDR3 DNA: TGCGCCAGCAGCTGGCAGAGGTCCCTCCGAGAGACCCAGTACTTC. Residues: CASSWQRSLRETQYF.

This rearrangement joins TRBV5-1 to TRBJ2-5; 7 bases agree with TRBD2. The CDR3 is 16 amino acids. V shed 6 bases and J 4 bases; nucleotides not matched to a gene: 15. Germline lookup yields CDR1 SGHRS and CDR2 YFSETQ. DNA for the CDR3: TGCGCCAGCACTTTGGGAGGGGCGACAACCGGAGAGACCCAGTACTTC. This gives the protein CASTLGGATTGETQYF. Full variable domain (missing parts from reference TRBV5-1 and TRBJ2-5): KAGVTQTPRYLIKTRGQQVTLSCSPISGHRSVSWYQQTPGQGLQFLFEYFSETQRNKGNFPGRFSGRQFSNSRSEMNVSTLELGDSALYLCASTLGGATTGETQYFGPGTRLLVL.

This clonotype came up once. The chain is built from TRBV28 and TRBJ2-1; D perhaps matches TRBD2 (7 bases). Per germline, CDR1 MDHEN and CDR2 SYDVKM. V lost 0 bases to trimming and J lost 5 bases, with 20 bases between them. This CDR3 spans 18 amino acids. The CDR3 DNA follows: TGTGCCAGCAGTTTATGGCAGGGCGGGGGCCCCCTTGACAATGAGCAGTTCTTC. This sequence encodes CASSLWQGGGPLDNEQFF.

As to this clonotype: A much larger clonotype is one base distant, so this may be a read error. This chain links TRBV3-1 with TRBJ2-2; D unclear. The CDR3 covers 13 residues. The germline V gene encodes CDR1 LGHDT and CDR2 YNNKEL (reference sequence). As DNA, the CDR3 is TGTGCCGGCAGCCCAATTGTGGTCGGGGAGCTGTTTTTT. As protein: CAGSPIVVGELFF.

This clonotype was counted a few times. The chain employs TRBV7-8 and TRBJ1-1; TRBD1 agrees at 8 bases. Trimming cost V 5 bases and J 7 bases; bases outside gene matches: 12. The CDR3 consists of 15 residues. The germline V gene has CDR1 SGHVS and CDR2 FQNEAQ. For the CDR3, the DNA is TGTGCCAGCAGCCCCAGACAGGGGCCCTCGAATGAAGCTTTCTTT. As protein: CASSPRQGPSNEAFF.

The chain has TRBV27 and TRBJ2-7, with a weak D call TRBD2 (5 bases). The CDR3 contains 13 residues. In germline, CDR1 is MNHEY, CDR2 SMNVEV (reference sequence). Trimming left V 5 bases short and J 3 bases short, with 11 bases between. The CDR3, as DNA: TGTGCCAGCAGTCCCGGGGTTGTCTACGAGCAGTACTTC. Amino acids: CASSPGVVYEQYF.

This clonotype has more than one count but fewer than ten. The rearrangement links TRBV4-2 to TRBJ2-5; 9 bases are a match to TRBD1. This CDR3 comprises 17 residues. Trimming removed 1 base from V and 5 bases from J; junction bases left unmatched: 11. The germline V gene has CDR1 LGHNA and CDR2 YNFKEQ. The CDR3 protein is CASSQAGTGIEEETQYF. The CDR3 region has the DNA TGTGCCAGCAGCCAAGCCGGGACAGGGATTGAAGAGGAGACCCAGTACTTC.

Concerning this clonotype itself: Possible read error: a much larger clone is one base away. The chain employs TRBV2 and TRBJ1-5, with 7 bases matching TRBD1. The CDR3 is made up of 13 amino acids. Looked up from germline, CDR1 is SNHLY and CDR2 is FYNNEI. J lost 6 bases, V lost 6 bases, and 5 bases had no gene match. The CDR3 DNA reads as TGTGCCAGCAGCCTGACAGGGACTCAGCCCCAGCATTTT. Translated, it gives CASSLTGTQPQHF. Filled out from reference TRBV2 and TRBJ1-5, the complete variable domain reads EPEVTQTPSHQVTQMGQEVILRCVPISNHLYFYWYRQILGQKVEFLVSFYNNEISEKSEIFDDQFSVERPDGSNFTLKIRSTKLEDSAMYFCASSLTGTQPQHFGDGTRLSIL.

V and J are TRBV24-1 and TRBJ2-5; D is uncertain. CDR1 is KGHDR and CDR2 is SFDVKD in the germline V gene. Deletions cut 1 base from V and 5 bases from J, with 13 bases between. The CDR3 spans 15 residues. The CDR3 bases are TGTGCCACCAGTGATTTCGTTACAGACGGGGAGACCCAGTACTTC. Amino acids: CATSDFVTDGETQYF.

This clonotype was seen more than once but under ten times. The chain uses TRBV24-1 and TRBJ2-7; D ambiguous. CDR1 is KGHDR and CDR2 is SFDVKD in the germline V gene. The CDR3 sequence is 13 residues long. V lost 5 bases to trimming and J lost 3 bases, with 10 bases between them. CDR3 DNA sequence: TGTGCCACCAGTGCTCCCGGGCGCTACGAGCAGTACTTC. As protein: CATSAPGRYEQYF.

V is TRBV21-1 and J is TRBJ2-5; no DNA check was done on the table's D call, TRBD1. TRBV21-1 has pseudogene status. This CDR3 has 12 amino acids. The CDR3: CARTFQGQTQYF. The CDR3 nucleotides are TGTGCCAGAACGTTCCAGGGGCAGACCCAGTACTTC.

This chain connects TRBV5-1 to TRBJ2-6; the D gene is possibly TRBD1 (5 bases). Germline assignment: CDR1 SGHRS and CDR2 YFSETQ. This CDR3 is 16 amino acids long. V was trimmed by 2 bases and J by 1 base, leaving 10 bases between them. The CDR3 reads CASSFRQFSGANVLTF. CDR3 DNA: TGCGCCAGCAGCTTCCGACAGTTTTCTGGGGCCAACGTCCTGACTTTC.

This clonotype was counted only a few times. This chain connects TRBV12-5 to TRBJ1-1; TRBD1 might be the D (6 bases). The CDR3 loop spans 18 amino acids. V was shortened by 8 bases and J by 1 base, with 26 bases between the two germline ends. Germline lookup yields CDR1 LGHNT and CDR2 FRNRAP. The CDR3 DNA reads as TGTGCTAGTTTACTGCTAACAGGGAACTTGGTAGGGAACACTGAAGCTTTCTTT. Encoded protein: CASLLLTGNLVGNTEAFF. The whole variable domain, remainder taken from reference TRBV12-5 and TRBJ1-1, is DARVTQTPRHKVTEMGQEVTMRCQPILGHNTVFWYRQTMMQGLELLAYFRNRAPLDDSGMPKDRFSAEMPDATLATLKIQPSEPRDSAVYFCASLLLTGNLVGNTEAFFGQGTRLTVV.

The rearrangement joins TRBV18 to TRBJ2-7; tentatively, D is TRBD1 or TRBD2 (5 bases each). V was cut by 0 bases and J by 2 bases, with 8 bases left in between. The CDR3 runs to 14 residues. CDR1 is KGHSH, CDR2 LQKENI, per germline. The CDR3 loop is CASSPPSGPYEQYF. The CDR3 region has the DNA TGTGCCAGCTCACCACCATCGGGGCCCTACGAGCAGTACTTC. Supplemented by reference TRBV18 and TRBJ2-7, the full variable domain reads NAGVMQNPRHLVRRRGQEARLRCSPMKGHSHVYWYRQLPEEGLKFMVYLQKENIIDESGMPKERFSAEFPKEGPSILRIQQVVRGDSAAYFCASSPPSGPYEQYFGPGTRLTVT.

This clonotype was observed a few times. The V and J genes are TRBV29-1 and TRBJ2-5, with 7 nucleotides matching TRBD2. The J call may be incorrect, as the DNA end agrees better with TRBJ2-1. CDR1 and CDR2 from the germline V gene are SQVTM and ANQGSEA. This CDR3 spans 12 amino acids. The CDR3, as DNA: TGCAGCTTCTCGAGAGCGGGGAATGAGCAGTTCTTC. Its protein is CSFSRAGNEQFF.

This clonotype was recorded a few times. One end of the junction varies from germline; a read error may be responsible. This sequence joins TRBV7-7 and TRBJ2-1, with 9 nucleotides matching TRBD2. Germline-derived CDR1 and CDR2 are SSHAT and FNYEAQ (reference sequence). The CDR3 spans 16 residues. The CDR3 DNA follows: TGTGCTAGCAGCATCGGGACTAGCCAACCCTACAATGAGCAGTTCTTC. Protein sequence: CASSIGTSQPYNEQFF.

The rearrangement uses TRBV7-8 and TRBJ2-1; the match to TRBD2 covers 9 bases. The germline CDR1 and CDR2 sequences are SGHVS and FQNEAQ. The CDR3 runs to 13 residues. The J segment lost 15 bases and the V segment lost 5 bases, leaving 11 bases of the junction unmatched. In DNA, the CDR3 is TGTGCCAGCAGCCTCCAGCCTAGCGGGAATCCGTTCTTC. This translates into CASSLQPSGNPFF.

This chain uses TRBV12-3 or TRBV12-4 with TRBJ2-4; D gene ambiguous. The CDR3 has 12 amino acids. The ends were cut back, 4 bases at V and 6 bases at J, with 7 bases in the middle. CDR3 bases: TGTGCCAGCAGTTACTCGATAAACATTCAGTACTTC. Amino acid sequence: CASSYSINIQYF.

The chain has TRBV29-1 and TRBJ1-1, with TRBD1 as a possible D gene (5 bases). The CDR3 runs to 11 residues. The germline gives CDR1 SQVTM, CDR2 ANQGSEA. Trimming shortened V by 8 bases and J by 1 base, and 8 bases separated the two germline ends. The CDR3 here is CSPGENTEAFF. The CDR3 nucleotides are TGCAGCCCGGGGGAGAACACTGAAGCTTTCTTT. Together with reference TRBV29-1 and TRBJ1-1, the CDR3 gives the full variable domain: SAVISQKPSRDICQRGTSLTIQCQVDSQVTMMFWYRQQPGQSLTLIATANQGSEATYESGFVIDKFPISRPNLTFSTLTVSNMSPEDSSIYLCSPGENTEAFFGQGTRLTVV.

V and J are TRBV12-5 and TRBJ1-1; a possible D gene is TRBD1 (5 bases). Deletions cut 7 bases from V and 0 bases from J, with 15 bases between. CDR1 LGHNT and CDR2 FRNRAP come from the germline V gene. The CDR3 has 15 residues. The CDR3 nucleotides are TGTGCTAGTGTTGAGAGGGGAGCTTTGAACACTGAAGCTTTCTTT. Protein product: CASVERGALNTEAFF.

Only a few counts were recorded for this clonotype. V usage is TRBV5-6 and J usage is TRBJ1-2; D not resolved. This CDR3 region has 14 residues. Trimming took off 4 bases at V and 3 bases at J, with 13 bases between the two ends. The germline V gene encodes CDR1 SGHDT and CDR2 YYEEEE. CDR3 protein: CASSPQDGYYGYTF. In DNA, the CDR3 is TGTGCCAGCAGCCCACAAGACGGGTACTATGGCTACACCTTC.

This sequence joins TRBV10-3 and TRBJ2-1, with 8 bases aligning to TRBD1. The DNA end is more similar to TRBJ2-7, so the J call may be wrong. This CDR3 is 12 amino acids long. The V gene's germline CDR1 is ENHRY and CDR2 SYGVKD. The CDR3 nucleotides read TGTGCCAGAGACAGGGGCTACTACGAGCAGTACTTC. Protein: CARDRGYYEQYF.

This clonotype has only a few counts. The V and J genes are TRBV2 and TRBJ2-7, with 7 bases matching TRBD1. CDR3 length equals 16 residues. Germline CDR1 SNHLY, CDR2 FYNNEI. J gave up 7 bases and V 4 bases, and 16 bases lay outside the gene matches. CDR3 in DNA: TGTGCCAGCAGTGGCATCGACAGGGAACCCCTAAGGGAGCAGTACTTC. It encodes CASSGIDREPLREQYF.

This clonotype was seen once. This chain connects TRBV9 to TRBJ1-1, with a tentative D call TRBD1 (6 bases). The CDR3 runs to 16 residues. The germline CDR1 and CDR2 sequences are SGDLS and YYNGEE. V gave up 3 bases and J gave up 1 base, with 16 bases separating them. CDR3 nucleotides: TGTGCCAGCAGCGCCCTTCCGGGGGGGCGGAACACTGAAGCTTTCTTT. As protein: CASSALPGGRNTEAFF.

This clonotype turned up a few times. V is TRBV6-5 and J is TRBJ2-4, with 7 positions matching TRBD1. The V segment lost 0 bases and the J segment 2 bases; nucleotides outside the gene matches: 7. The CDR3 sequence is 17 residues long. Germline values: CDR1 MNHEY, CDR2 SVGAGI. CDR3 region: CASSYSASGGPKNIQYF. CDR3 coding DNA: TGTGCCAGCAGTTACTCCGCATCAGGGGGACCCAAAAACATTCAGTACTTC.